Here is one TCR beta chain with its context. Its antigen is not identified. Naive CD8 populations comprised CD45RO-negative cells positively selected for CCR7, excluding terminally differentiated effector memory CD45RA+ cells. Germline V gives CDR1 SGHAT, CDR2 FQNNGV. The CDR3 contains 15 residues. The germline V and J ends were trimmed by 4 bases and 4 bases, with 13 bases remaining between them. The authors loaded around 200 ng DNA, 25,000 to 30,000 T cell genomes, into sorted-subset replicate PCRs. Repertoires were generated with immunoSEQ multiplex PCR, while TCRdb's copy carries only in-frame clones and drops some. The sample has about 2.1 million clones; about 93% are singletons. This sample was included in a study of shared clonotypes between healthy human individuals. Study-level results: Collection of samples was limited to blood; tissue repertoires likely differ. Across subsets, estimated richness was generally greater for naive than for memory populations. The four-donor shared clonotypes exceeded non-shared clonotypes in generation probability, with non-shared ones scoring lower.

The clonotype comes from a young man in good health. Some clones in this sample may be carry-over from other donors' samples. The sequenced sample consisted of naive CD8+ T cells from PBMCs. The rearrangement joins TRBV11-2 to TRBJ1-4, with D possibly matching TRBD1 (6 bases). Here the CDR3 DNA reads TGTGCCAGCAGCTCTTGGACAGATGATAATGAAAAACTGTTTTTT. It translates to CASSSWTDDNEKLFF.